This TCR beta chain was found in a study of cytomegalovirus exposure and HLA in healthy donors. 60 Vbeta and 13 Jbeta primers were used in PCR. The table came from immunoSEQ multiplex PCR; TCRdb's copy has only in-frame clones and leaves some out. The data hold approximately 210,000 clones, with about four fifths observed a single time. Germline V CDR1 and CDR2: SGDLS, YYNGEE. V was cut by 3 bases and J by 0 bases, with 16 bases left in between. This CDR3 contains 18 residues. Sequenced: PBMCs. The chain employs TRBV9 and TRBJ2-6; a weak D match, TRBD2 (6 bases). The TCR comes from a man younger than 35 in good health and CMV-seronegative. As DNA, the CDR3 is TGTGCCAGCAGCGAGCTCGGGACTCGAAGCTCTGGGGCCAACGTCCTGACTTTC. Protein product: CASSELGTRSSGANVLTF.